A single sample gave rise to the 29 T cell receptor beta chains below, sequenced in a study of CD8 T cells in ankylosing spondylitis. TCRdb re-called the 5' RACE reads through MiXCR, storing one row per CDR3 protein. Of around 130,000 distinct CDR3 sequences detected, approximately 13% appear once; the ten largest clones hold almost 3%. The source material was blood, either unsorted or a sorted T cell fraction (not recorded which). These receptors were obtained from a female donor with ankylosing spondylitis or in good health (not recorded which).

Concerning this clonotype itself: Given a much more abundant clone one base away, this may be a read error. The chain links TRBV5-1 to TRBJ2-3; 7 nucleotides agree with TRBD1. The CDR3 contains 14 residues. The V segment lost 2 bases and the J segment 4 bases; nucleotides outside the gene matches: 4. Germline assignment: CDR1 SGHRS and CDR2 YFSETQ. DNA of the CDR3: TGCGCCAGCAGCTTTCTGCAGGGGGCAGATACGCAGTATTTT. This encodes CASSFLQGADTQYF.

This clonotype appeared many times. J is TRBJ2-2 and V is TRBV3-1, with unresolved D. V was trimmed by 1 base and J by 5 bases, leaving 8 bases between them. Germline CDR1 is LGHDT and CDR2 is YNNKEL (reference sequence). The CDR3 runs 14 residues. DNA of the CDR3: TGTGCCAGCAGCCAAGTGGGTGGAACCGGGGAGCTGTTTTTT. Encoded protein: CASSQVGGTGELFF.

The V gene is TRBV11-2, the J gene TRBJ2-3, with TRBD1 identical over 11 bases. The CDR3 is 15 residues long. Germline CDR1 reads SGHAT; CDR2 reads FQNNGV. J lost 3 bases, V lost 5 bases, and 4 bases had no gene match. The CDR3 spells CASSPGQGATDTQYF. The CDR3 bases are TGTGCCAGCAGCCCTGGACAGGGGGCGACAGATACGCAGTATTTT.

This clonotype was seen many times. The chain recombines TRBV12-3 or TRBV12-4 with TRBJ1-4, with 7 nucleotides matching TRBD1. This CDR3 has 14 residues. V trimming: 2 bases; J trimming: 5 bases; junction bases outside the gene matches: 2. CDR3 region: CASSLRGRNEKLFF. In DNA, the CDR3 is TGTGCCAGCAGTTTAAGGGGGCGAAATGAAAAACTGTTTTTT.

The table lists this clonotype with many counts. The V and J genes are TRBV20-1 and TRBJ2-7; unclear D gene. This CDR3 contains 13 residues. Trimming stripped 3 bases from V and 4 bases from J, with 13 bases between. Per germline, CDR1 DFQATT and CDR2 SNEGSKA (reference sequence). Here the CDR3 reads CSARAHALYEQYF. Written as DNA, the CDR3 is TGCAGTGCTAGGGCCCACGCTCTTTACGAGCAGTACTTC.

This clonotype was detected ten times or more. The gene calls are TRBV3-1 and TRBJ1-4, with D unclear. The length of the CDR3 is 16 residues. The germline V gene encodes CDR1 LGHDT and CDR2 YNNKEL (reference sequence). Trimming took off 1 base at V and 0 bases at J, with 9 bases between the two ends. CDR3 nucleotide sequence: TGTGCCAGCAGCCAAGCTCGAATGACAACTAATGAAAAACTGTTTTTT. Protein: CASSQARMTTNEKLFF.

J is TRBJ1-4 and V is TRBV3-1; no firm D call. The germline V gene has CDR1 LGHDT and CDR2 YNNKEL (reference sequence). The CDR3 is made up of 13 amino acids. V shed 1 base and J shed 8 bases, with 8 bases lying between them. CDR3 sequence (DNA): TGTGCCAGCAGCCAAGTAGGGCCCGAAAAACTGTTTTTT. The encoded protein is CASSQVGPEKLFF.

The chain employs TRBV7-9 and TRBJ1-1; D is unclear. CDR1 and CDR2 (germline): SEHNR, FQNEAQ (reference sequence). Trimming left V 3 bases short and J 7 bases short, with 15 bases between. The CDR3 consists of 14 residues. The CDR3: CASSFEGGPSEAFF. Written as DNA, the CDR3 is TGTGCCAGCAGCTTTGAAGGCGGCCCCAGTGAAGCTTTCTTT.

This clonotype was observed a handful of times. DNA for the CDR3: TGTGCCAGCAGCTCCGGACTAGCGGCAGGGGTAGCAGATACGCAGTATTTT. It translates to CASSSGLAAGVADTQYF. The rearrangement links TRBV5-4 to TRBJ2-3; TRBD2 matches at 10 bases. V shed 3 bases and J 4 bases; nucleotides not matched to a gene: 11. Germline loops: CDR1 SGHNT, CDR2 YYREEE (reference sequence). There are 17 residues in the CDR3.

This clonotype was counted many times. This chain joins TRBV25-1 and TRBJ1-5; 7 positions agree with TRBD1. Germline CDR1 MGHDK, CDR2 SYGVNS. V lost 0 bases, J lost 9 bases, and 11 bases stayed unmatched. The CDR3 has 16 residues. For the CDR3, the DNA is TGTGCCAGCAGTGAATACGGACAGGTCGGATGTAGGCCCCAGCATTTT. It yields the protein CASSEYGQVGCRPQHF.

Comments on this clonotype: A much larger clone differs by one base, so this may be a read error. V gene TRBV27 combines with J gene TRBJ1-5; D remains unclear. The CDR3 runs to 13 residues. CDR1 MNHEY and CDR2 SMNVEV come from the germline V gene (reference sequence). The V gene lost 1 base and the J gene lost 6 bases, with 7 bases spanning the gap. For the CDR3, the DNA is TGTGCCAGCAGTTTATGGGGAAGTCAGCCCCAGCATTTT. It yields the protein CASSLWGSQPQHF.

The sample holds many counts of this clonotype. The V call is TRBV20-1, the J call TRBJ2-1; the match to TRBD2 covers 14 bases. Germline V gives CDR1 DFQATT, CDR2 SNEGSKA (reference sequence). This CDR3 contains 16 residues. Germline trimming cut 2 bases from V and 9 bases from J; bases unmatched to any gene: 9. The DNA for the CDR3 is TGCAGTGCTAGACCCGGGACTAGCGGGAGCCCGGGTGAGCAGTTCTTC. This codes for CSARPGTSGSPGEQFF.

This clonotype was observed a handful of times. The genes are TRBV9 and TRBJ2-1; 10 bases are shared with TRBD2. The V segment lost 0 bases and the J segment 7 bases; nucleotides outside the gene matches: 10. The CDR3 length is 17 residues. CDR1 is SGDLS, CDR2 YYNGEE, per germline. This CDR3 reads CASSVGTSGTFGNEQFF. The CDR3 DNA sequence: TGTGCCAGCAGCGTAGGGACTAGCGGCACTTTTGGGAATGAGCAGTTCTTC.

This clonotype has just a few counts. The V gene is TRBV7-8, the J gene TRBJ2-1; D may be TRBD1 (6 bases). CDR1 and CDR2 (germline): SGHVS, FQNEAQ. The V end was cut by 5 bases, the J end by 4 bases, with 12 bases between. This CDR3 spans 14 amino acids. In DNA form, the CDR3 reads TGTGCCAGCAGCCGTGGACAGCTTTACAATGAGCAGTTCTTC. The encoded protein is CASSRGQLYNEQFF.

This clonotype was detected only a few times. The CDR3 DNA sequence: TGTGCCAGCAGCAAAACCGGACAGGGCACCTACGAGCAGTACTTC. Its translation is CASSKTGQGTYEQYF. The chain has TRBV21-1 and TRBJ2-7. TRBV21-1 is a pseudogene. The CDR3 consists of 15 residues.

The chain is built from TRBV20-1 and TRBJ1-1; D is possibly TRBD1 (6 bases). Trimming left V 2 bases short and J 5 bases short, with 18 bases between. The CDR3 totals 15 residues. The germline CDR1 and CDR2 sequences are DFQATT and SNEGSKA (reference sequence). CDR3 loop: CSARTTGGGLTEAFF. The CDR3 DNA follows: TGCAGTGCTAGAACCACCGGAGGGGGTTTAACTGAAGCTTTCTTT.

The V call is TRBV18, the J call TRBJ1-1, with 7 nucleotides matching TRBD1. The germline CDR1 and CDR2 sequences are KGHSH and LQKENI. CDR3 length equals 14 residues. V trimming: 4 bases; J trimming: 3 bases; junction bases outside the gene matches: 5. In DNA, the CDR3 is TGTGCCAGCTCACATGACAGGGTAGACACTGAAGCTTTCTTT. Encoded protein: CASSHDRVDTEAFF. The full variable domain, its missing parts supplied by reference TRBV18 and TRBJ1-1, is NAGVMQNPRHLVRRRGQEARLRCSPMKGHSHVYWYRQLPEEGLKFMVYLQKENIIDESGMPKERFSAEFPKEGPSILRIQQVVRGDSAAYFCASSHDRVDTEAFFGQGTRLTVV.

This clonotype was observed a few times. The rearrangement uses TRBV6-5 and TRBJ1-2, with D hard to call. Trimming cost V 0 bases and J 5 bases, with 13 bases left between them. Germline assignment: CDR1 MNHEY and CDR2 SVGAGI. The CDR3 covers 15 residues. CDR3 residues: CASSYSGGIKYGYTF. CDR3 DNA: TGTGCCAGCAGTTACTCGGGAGGGATAAAATATGGCTACACCTTC.

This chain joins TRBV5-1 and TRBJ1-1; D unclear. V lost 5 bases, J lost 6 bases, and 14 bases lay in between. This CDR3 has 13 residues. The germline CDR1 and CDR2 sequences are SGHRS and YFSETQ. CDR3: CASRITQAAEAFF. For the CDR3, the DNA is TGCGCCAGCAGGATTACCCAAGCGGCTGAAGCTTTCTTT.

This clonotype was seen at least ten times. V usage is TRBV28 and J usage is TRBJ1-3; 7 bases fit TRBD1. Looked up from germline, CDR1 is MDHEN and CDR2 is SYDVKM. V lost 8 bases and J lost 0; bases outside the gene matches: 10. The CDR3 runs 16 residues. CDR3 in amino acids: CASSLGQPTSGNTIYF. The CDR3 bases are TGTGCCAGCTCATTGGGACAGCCAACCTCTGGAAACACCATATATTTT.

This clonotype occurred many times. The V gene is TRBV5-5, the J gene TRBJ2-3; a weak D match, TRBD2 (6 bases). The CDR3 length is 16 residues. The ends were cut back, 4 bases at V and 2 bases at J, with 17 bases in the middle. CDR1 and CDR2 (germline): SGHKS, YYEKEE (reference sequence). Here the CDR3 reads CASSGIGEEYTDTQYF. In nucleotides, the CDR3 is TGTGCCAGCAGCGGGATAGGGGAGGAATACACAGATACGCAGTATTTT.

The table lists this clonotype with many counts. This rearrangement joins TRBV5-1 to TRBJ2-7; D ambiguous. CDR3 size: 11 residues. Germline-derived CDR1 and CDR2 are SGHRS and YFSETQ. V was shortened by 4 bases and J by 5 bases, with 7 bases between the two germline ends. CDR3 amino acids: CASSPDHEQYF. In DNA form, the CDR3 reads TGCGCCAGCAGCCCCGACCACGAGCAGTACTTC.

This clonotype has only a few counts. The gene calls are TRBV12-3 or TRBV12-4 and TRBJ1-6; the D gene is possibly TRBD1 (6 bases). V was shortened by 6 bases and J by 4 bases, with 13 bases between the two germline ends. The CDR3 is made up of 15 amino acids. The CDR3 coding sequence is TGTGCCAGCAGCCAGGACAGCCTATATAATTCACCCCTCCACTTT. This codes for CASSQDSLYNSPLHF.

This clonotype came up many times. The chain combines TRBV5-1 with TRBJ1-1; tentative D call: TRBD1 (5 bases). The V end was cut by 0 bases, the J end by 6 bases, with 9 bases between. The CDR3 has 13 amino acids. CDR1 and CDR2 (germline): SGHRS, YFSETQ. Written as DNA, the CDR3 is TGCGCCAGCAGCTTGGATGGACACCCTGAAGCTTTCTTT. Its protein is CASSLDGHPEAFF.

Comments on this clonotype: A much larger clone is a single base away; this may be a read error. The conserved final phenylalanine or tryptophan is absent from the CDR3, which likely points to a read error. In nucleotides, the CDR3 is TGTGCCAGCAGCTTTGCGGTGCCAGATACGCAGTATTCT. Translated, it gives CASSFAVPDTQYS. This sequence joins TRBV12-3 or TRBV12-4 and TRBJ2-3; D unclear. The CDR3 length is 13 residues. Trimming removed 6 bases from V and 4 bases from J, with 11 bases in between.

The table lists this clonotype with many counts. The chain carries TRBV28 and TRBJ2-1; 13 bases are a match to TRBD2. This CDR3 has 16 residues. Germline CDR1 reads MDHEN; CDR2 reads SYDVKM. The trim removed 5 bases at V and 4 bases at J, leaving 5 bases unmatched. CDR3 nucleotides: TGTGCCAGCAGTCGACTAGCGGGGGGACTTTACAATGAGCAGTTCTTC. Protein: CASSRLAGGLYNEQFF. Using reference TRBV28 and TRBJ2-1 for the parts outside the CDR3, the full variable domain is DVKVTQSSRYLVKRTGEKVFLECVQDMDHENMFWYRQDPGLGLRLIYFSYDVKMKEKGDIPEGYSVSREKKERFSLILESASTNQTSMYLCASSRLAGGLYNEQFFGPGTRLTVL.

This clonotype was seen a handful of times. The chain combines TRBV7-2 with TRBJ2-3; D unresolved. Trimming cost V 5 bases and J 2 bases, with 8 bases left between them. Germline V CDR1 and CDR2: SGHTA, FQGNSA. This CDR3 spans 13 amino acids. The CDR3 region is CASSTEITDTQYF. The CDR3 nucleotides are TGTGCCAGCAGCACGGAAATCACAGATACGCAGTATTTT.

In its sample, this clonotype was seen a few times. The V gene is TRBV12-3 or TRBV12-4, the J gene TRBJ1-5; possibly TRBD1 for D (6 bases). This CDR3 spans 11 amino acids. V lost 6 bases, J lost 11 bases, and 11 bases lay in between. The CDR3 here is CASSKDRSQHF. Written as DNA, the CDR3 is TGTGCCAGCAGCAAAGACAGGTCCCAGCATTTT.

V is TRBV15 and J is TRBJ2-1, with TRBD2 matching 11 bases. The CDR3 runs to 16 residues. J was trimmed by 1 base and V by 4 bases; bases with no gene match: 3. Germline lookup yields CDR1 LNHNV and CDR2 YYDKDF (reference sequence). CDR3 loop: CATSKGTSGSYNEQFF. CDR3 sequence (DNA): TGTGCCACCAGCAAGGGGACTAGCGGTTCCTACAATGAGCAGTTCTTC.